This T cell receptor (beta chain) was sequenced for a study of CD8 T cells in ankylosing spondylitis. Note on this clonotype: Antigen unknown.

TCRdb reanalysed the 5' RACE reads using MiXCR and keeps one entry per CDR3 protein. This sample has 120,000 to 150,000 distinct CDR3 sequences; approximately 8.4% occur once, and the top ten carry about 7.3%. General study findings and limits: Before this, some motif variants had been reported in reactive arthritis synovial fluid and blood.

Germline V gene sequence: CDR1 MNHNS, CDR2 SASEGT. This CDR3 is built from 14 residues. Trimming pared 8 bases from V and 2 bases from J, leaving 15 bases between. The specimen sequenced was synovial fluid, either unsorted or a sorted T cell fraction (not recorded which). This receptor was identified in a male donor with ankylosing spondylitis. This chain joins TRBV6-1 and TRBJ1-1; the D is unclear. Here the CDR3 reads CASLKGLVNTEAFF. CDR3 bases: TGTGCCAGCTTAAAAGGGCTGGTTAACACTGAAGCTTTCTTT.